This T cell receptor (beta chain) was observed in a study of blood T cell repertoires in COVID-19. As for the study in general: Samples came from the United States, Italy and Spain, spanning acute and convalescent COVID-19. Sources were T cells, B-cell-depleted T cells, or PBMCs; the material itself was cDNA or gDNA.

The V end was cut by 1 base, the J end by 3 bases, with 10 bases between. Germline assignment: CDR1 SGHTA and CDR2 FQGNSA. The CDR3 length is 16 residues. Assay: immunoSEQ multiplex PCR; the TCRdb copy retains only in-frame clones and omits some. The sample includes roughly 250,000 clones, 88% of them seen just once. Recruitment covered about 25 US areas and drew participants whose ages spanned about 18 to 90 years. Clinical histories supplied by participants themselves formed the basis of cohort assignment. The chain is built from TRBV7-2 and TRBJ2-6; the D is unclear. Sequenced: PBMCs or T cells enriched from blood (not recorded which). This TCR came from a woman between 35 and 50 years old with acute COVID-19. The CDR3 bases are TGTGCCAGCAGCTTAGATAGCCACCTTGGGGCCAACGTCCTGACTTTC. It yields the protein CASSLDSHLGANVLTF.